This entry lists 18 T cell receptor beta chains sequenced from one sample in a study of blood T cell repertoires in COVID-19. The repertoire was sequenced with immunoSEQ multiplex PCR; TCRdb's copy has only in-frame clones and lacks some. The sample lists a few hundred thousand clones; 86% were seen once. Material for sequencing was peripheral blood. These receptors all come from a woman aged 45-65 years with acute or convalescent COVID-19.

This clone was recorded only once. The J gene is TRBJ2-7, the V gene TRBV24-1; 7 bases map to TRBD2. Germline V gives CDR1 KGHDR, CDR2 SFDVKD. V gave up 2 bases and J gave up 3 bases; unmatched junction bases: 12. The CDR3 loop spans 17 amino acids. CDR3 sequence reads: CATSDSRDAGADYEQYF. The CDR3 bases are TGTGCCACCAGTGATTCCCGTGATGCGGGAGCCGACTACGAGCAGTACTTC.

Turning to this clone: The junction departs from germline at one end; a sequencing error may be responsible. The genes are TRBV2 and TRBJ2-1; TRBD2 aligns across 8 bases. Germline CDR1 is SNHLY and CDR2 is FYNNEI. This CDR3 has 11 amino acids. Here the CDR3 DNA reads TGTGCCAGCAGTGAAAGGACTAGCAGCGTCTTC. It yields the protein CASSERTSSVF.

CDR3 in DNA: TGTGCCAGCAGCTTAGGGGTTGCAACTAATGAAAAACTGTTTTTT. It encodes CASSLGVATNEKLFF. This chain links TRBV5-8 with TRBJ1-4; TRBD1 is a possible D gene (5 bases). Between the trimmed V and J ends, which lost 2 bases and 0 bases, there was a span of 8 bases. The CDR3 extends over 15 amino acids. The germline gives CDR1 SGHTS, CDR2 YDEGEE. The variable domain in full, completed from reference TRBV5-8 and TRBJ1-4, reads EAGVTQSPTHLIKTRGQQATLRCSPISGHTSVYWYQQALGLGLQFLLWYDEGEERNRGNFPPRFSGRQFPNYSSELNVNALELEDSALYLCASSLGVATNEKLFFGSGTQLSVL.

The chain recombines TRBV18 with TRBJ2-5; TRBD1 matches at 8 bases. Per the germline V gene, CDR1 is KGHSH and CDR2 is LQKENI. This CDR3 has 16 amino acids. With 4 bases clipped from V and 5 bases from J, the junction kept 12 bases outside the gene matches. CDR3 in amino acids: CASSQYQGATRETQYF. CDR3 coding DNA: TGTGCCAGCTCACAGTATCAGGGGGCTACAAGGGAGACCCAGTACTTC.

In its sample, this clone was seen once. The rearrangement uses TRBV6-2 or TRBV6-3 and TRBJ2-7; TRBD2 aligns across 13 bases. V shed 4 bases and J 4 bases; nucleotides not matched to a gene: 4. The CDR3 is made up of 15 amino acids. Germline V gene sequence: CDR1 MNHEY, CDR2 SVGEGT. Here the CDR3 DNA reads TGTGCCAGCAGTTTGGAGACTAGCGGGAGGTACGAGCAGTACTTC. It translates to CASSLETSGRYEQYF.

The V call is TRBV5-4, the J call TRBJ1-5, with unresolved D. Germline CDR1 SGHNT, CDR2 YYREEE (reference sequence). Trimming pared 2 bases from V and 3 bases from J, leaving 15 bases between. CDR3 length: 16 amino acids. The CDR3 DNA reads TGTGCCAGCAGCTTAATTGAGGGAGGCACCAATCAGCCCCAGCATTTT. Amino acids: CASSLIEGGTNQPQHF.

The chain is built from TRBV3-1 (or the pseudogene TRBV3-2) and TRBJ2-7; 13 nucleotides match TRBD2. Germline-derived CDR1 and CDR2 are LGHDT and YNNKEL (reference sequence). Unmatched junction bases numbered 6, after V lost 2 bases and J lost 5 bases. The CDR3 loop spans 16 amino acids. In nucleotides, the CDR3 is TGTGCCAGCAGCCAACGGACTAGCGGGAGATCCAACGAGCAGTACTTC. Amino acids: CASSQRTSGRSNEQYF.

The CDR3 coding sequence is TGTGCCAGCAGTTTTCGACAGGGTGAGCAGCCCCAGCATTTT. Its protein is CASSFRQGEQPQHF. V is TRBV27 and J is TRBJ1-5; the match to TRBD1 covers 7 bases. This CDR3 comprises 14 residues. The ends lost 3 bases at V and 7 bases at J; junction bases unmatched: 6. CDR1 is MNHEY and CDR2 is SMNVEV in the germline V gene (reference sequence).

This chain joins TRBV18 and TRBJ2-3; no definite D call. Looked up from germline, CDR1 is KGHSH and CDR2 is LQKENI. CDR3 length: 16 residues. Between the trimmed V and J ends, which lost 0 bases and 0 bases, there was a span of 10 bases. The CDR3 DNA reads TGTGCCAGCTCACCACCGAGCAGCGTCAGCACAGATACGCAGTATTTT. This encodes CASSPPSSVSTDTQYF.

The genes are TRBV5-8 and TRBJ2-3, with 8 bases identical to TRBD2. CDR1 and CDR2 (germline): SGHTS, YDEGEE. This CDR3 has 16 amino acids. The V gene end was trimmed by 4 bases and the J gene end by 3 bases; junction bases not matched to a gene: 10. The CDR3 DNA sequence: TGTGCCAGCAGCCCCGACGACCTAGCGGGTACAGATACGCAGTATTTT. Translation gives CASSPDDLAGTDTQYF. Filled out from reference TRBV5-8 and TRBJ2-3, the complete variable domain reads EAGVTQSPTHLIKTRGQQATLRCSPISGHTSVYWYQQALGLGLQFLLWYDEGEERNRGNFPPRFSGRQFPNYSSELNVNALELEDSALYLCASSPDDLAGTDTQYFGPGTRLTVL.

The chain employs TRBV28 and TRBJ1-1; a possible D gene is TRBD1 (6 bases). V lost 6 bases and J 3 bases, leaving 14 bases between the germline ends. CDR1 is MDHEN and CDR2 is SYDVKM in the germline V gene. The CDR3 extends over 14 amino acids. The CDR3 region has the DNA TGTGCCAGCAGCCCCCACAGGGCCCACACTGAAGCTTTCTTT. It translates to CASSPHRAHTEAFF.

The rearrangement joins TRBV5-4 to TRBJ1-6; D may be TRBD1 (5 bases). The CDR3 is 15 amino acids. Trimming left V 4 bases short and J 5 bases short, with 13 bases between. CDR1 SGHNT and CDR2 YYREEE come from the germline V gene (reference sequence). The CDR3 spells CASSPDTLDNSPLHF. The DNA for the CDR3 is TGTGCCAGCAGCCCGGACACCCTGGATAATTCACCCCTCCACTTT.

This rearrangement joins TRBV10-3 to TRBJ1-2, with 7 bases identical to TRBD1. V lost 0 bases and J lost 7; bases outside the gene matches: 5. Germline V gene sequence: CDR1 ENHRY, CDR2 SYGVKD. This CDR3 comprises 14 residues. The CDR3 DNA reads as TGTGCCATCAGTGAGTCGACAGGGTGGGTTGGCTACACCTTC. This translates into CAISESTGWVGYTF.

The CDR3 DNA is TGCAGTGCTAGTAGGCGGGAGGGATCCTACGAGCAGTACTTC. This sequence encodes CSASRREGSYEQYF. V and J are TRBV20-1 and TRBJ2-7; TRBD2 agrees at 9 bases. Germline CDR1 reads DFQATT; CDR2 reads SNEGSKA (reference sequence). Trimming at V came to 3 bases and at J to 1 base, leaving 4 bases not matched to a gene. The CDR3 is made up of 14 amino acids.

This rearrangement joins TRBV6-6 to TRBJ2-7; 11 bases are shared with TRBD2. CDR3 length equals 15 residues. Germline CDR1 and CDR2: MNHNY and SVGAGI (reference sequence). J lost 1 base, V lost 6 bases, and 5 bases had no gene match. The CDR3 spells CASRPPSGRSYEQYF. The CDR3, as DNA: TGTGCCAGCAGGCCACCTAGCGGGAGGTCCTACGAGCAGTACTTC.

In its sample, this clone was seen once. The genes are TRBV5-1 and TRBJ2-3, with TRBD2 identical over 9 bases. The V gene end was trimmed by 4 bases and the J gene end by 5 bases; junction bases not matched to a gene: 14. The CDR3 consists of 17 residues. CDR1 is SGHRS and CDR2 is YFSETQ in the germline V gene. The CDR3 nucleotides read TGCGCCAGCAGCCCCTCTAAGACTAGCGGCCCGGAAGATACGCAGTATTTT. This translates into CASSPSKTSGPEDTQYF.

With regard to this clone: Germline is not matched at one junction end, which may reflect a read error. J is TRBJ1-4 and V is TRBV28; 7 positions match TRBD1. Germline-derived CDR1 and CDR2 are MDHEN and SYDVKM. The CDR3 loop spans 14 amino acids. The CDR3 loop is CATSQQGTNEKLFF. The CDR3 coding sequence is TGTGCCACCAGTCAACAGGGGACTAATGAAAAACTGTTTTTT.

The V and J genes are TRBV19 and TRBJ2-7; 7 bases map to TRBD1. With V trimmed by 4 bases and J by 0 bases, 6 bases remained unmatched. This CDR3 region has 15 residues. Germline assignment: CDR1 LNHDA and CDR2 SQIVND (reference sequence). DNA of the CDR3: TGTGCCAGTAGTAGAGGGAAGGGGGCCTCCTACGAGCAGTACTTC. Its protein is CASSRGKGASYEQYF.